These 21 T cell receptor beta chains share one sample of origin, sequenced in a study of cytomegalovirus exposure and HLA in healthy donors. With 60 Vbeta and 13 Jbeta primers, the PCR was carried out. Using immunoSEQ multiplex PCR, the repertoire was profiled, and TCRdb retains in-frame clones only, with some absent. This sample has roughly 130,000 clones; approximately 84% occur once, and the top ten carry approximately 1.7%. Sequencing used PBMCs. The source is a woman in her forties in good health and CMV-seronegative.

V usage is TRBV7-2 and J usage is TRBJ2-1; TRBD2 aligns across 7 bases. Trimming took 5 bases from V and 5 from J; bases not matched to a gene: 9. Germline values: CDR1 SGHTA, CDR2 FQGNSA. The CDR3 spans 15 residues. Written as DNA, the CDR3 is TGTGCCAGCAGCCAAACTAGCGAGTGGCACAATGAGCAGTTCTTC. It is translated as CASSQTSEWHNEQFF. The full variable domain, completed using reference TRBV7-2 and TRBJ2-1, is GAGVSQSPSNKVTEKGKDVELRCDPISGHTALYWYRQSLGQGLEFLIYFQGNSAPDKSGLPSDRFSAERTGGSVSTLTIQRTQQEDSAVYLCASSQTSEWHNEQFFGPGTRLTVL.

J is TRBJ1-4 and V is TRBV28; TRBD1 matches at 8 bases. Unmatched junction bases numbered 7, after V lost 4 bases and J lost 0 bases. Germline loops: CDR1 MDHEN, CDR2 SYDVKM. The CDR3 contains 17 residues. This chain's CDR3 is CASSSIARGPTNEKLFF. The CDR3 region has the DNA TGTGCCAGCAGTTCAATCGCCAGGGGGCCAACTAATGAAAAACTGTTTTTT.

Sample share makes this clone medium-sized. The chain recombines TRBV7-9 with TRBJ2-2; TRBD1 aligns across 10 bases. This CDR3 region has 16 residues. V was pared by 5 bases and J by 5 bases, with 8 bases of the junction left unmatched. The V gene's germline CDR1 is SEHNR and CDR2 FQNEAQ (reference sequence). The CDR3 DNA reads as TGTGCCAGCAGCGGAACCGGGACAGGGGATACCGGGGAGCTGTTTTTT. Translated: CASSGTGTGDTGELFF.

The V and J genes are TRBV28 and TRBJ1-2, with 9 bases identical to TRBD1. The CDR3 length is 15 residues. V trimming: 7 bases; J trimming: 4 bases; junction bases outside the gene matches: 10. Germline CDR1 reads MDHEN; CDR2 reads SYDVKM. The CDR3 loop reads CASTNYLDRGYGYTF. CDR3 in DNA: TGTGCCAGCACCAACTACCTGGACAGGGGCTATGGCTACACCTTC.

The V and J genes are TRBV28 and TRBJ2-7; the D gene is possibly TRBD1 (6 bases). The V end was cut by 5 bases, the J end by 2 bases, with 19 bases between. The germline CDR1 and CDR2 sequences are MDHEN and SYDVKM. This CDR3 region has 16 residues. The CDR3, as DNA: TGTGCCAGCAGTCTCCCTTCCGACAGGTATCCCTACGAGCAGTACTTC. Residues: CASSLPSDRYPYEQYF. The whole variable domain, remainder taken from reference TRBV28 and TRBJ2-7, is DVKVTQSSRYLVKRTGEKVFLECVQDMDHENMFWYRQDPGLGLRLIYFSYDVKMKEKGDIPEGYSVSREKKERFSLILESASTNQTSMYLCASSLPSDRYPYEQYFGPGTRLTVT.

This clone was recorded a few times. V gene TRBV5-4 combines with J gene TRBJ1-5; no reliable D call. CDR1 SGHNT and CDR2 YYREEE come from the germline V gene (reference sequence). V lost 0 bases and J lost 6, with 10 bases in between. The CDR3 is 14 amino acids. CDR3 DNA sequence: TGTGCCAGCAGCTTGGAGGGTGCGGGTCAGCCCCAGCATTTT. Translated, it gives CASSLEGAGQPQHF.

The chain combines TRBV28 with TRBJ2-7; 9 positions match TRBD1. V shed 10 bases and J 1 base; nucleotides not matched to a gene: 11. The germline CDR1 and CDR2 sequences are MDHEN and SYDVKM. This CDR3 has 15 residues. CDR3 coding DNA: TGTGCCATTGAGAATTCCGGGACAGGGTCCTACGAGCAGTACTTC. Translated, it gives CAIENSGTGSYEQYF.

The chain's CDR3 is CLADLLDEQYF. CDR3 bases: TGTCTAGCGGACCTTCTGGACGAGCAGTACTTC. This chain links TRBV30 with TRBJ2-7, with 7 bases lining up with TRBD2. Germline values: CDR1 GTSNPN, CDR2 SVGIG (reference sequence). CDR3 size: 11 residues.

A few counts support this clone. The chain is built from TRBV4-2 and TRBJ2-7; 10 bases agree with TRBD1. The junction had 0 bases not matched to a gene; V was cut back by 0 bases and J by 1 base. The CDR3 has 15 residues. Per germline, CDR1 LGHNA and CDR2 YNFKEQ. The DNA for the CDR3 is TGTGCCAGCAGCCAAGAGGGACAGGGGTCCTACGAGCAGTACTTC. It codes for CASSQEGQGSYEQYF.

The rearrangement joins TRBV28 to TRBJ1-2, with 7 bases aligning to TRBD1. Germline assignment: CDR1 MDHEN and CDR2 SYDVKM. With V trimmed by 7 bases and J by 6 bases, 11 bases remained unmatched. The CDR3 runs 14 residues. In DNA, the CDR3 is TGTGCCAGCACCCCTTCGGACAGGCGGAATGGCTACACCTTC. Amino acids: CASTPSDRRNGYTF.

A word on this clone: Germline is not matched at one junction end, which may reflect a read error. The chain employs TRBV11-1 and TRBJ2-4; perhaps TRBD2 as D (5 bases). Per germline, CDR1 SGHAT and CDR2 FQDESV (reference sequence). CDR3 length equals 17 residues. The CDR3 spells CASSSQAGLLAKNSQYF. The CDR3, as DNA: TGTGCCAGCAGCTCTCAAGCAGGCCTCCTAGCCAAAAACAGTCAGTACTTC.

Concerning this clone itself: The junction does not match germline at one end; this may be a read error. The rearrangement joins TRBV27 to TRBJ2-6, with D maybe TRBD1 (5 bases). The CDR3 is 15 amino acids. Germline V lookup: CDR1 MNHEY, CDR2 SMNVEV (reference sequence). The CDR3 region has the DNA TGTGCCAGCAGTTTCTCCTTCTCTGGGGCCAACGGCCTGACTTTC. This gives the protein CASSFSFSGANGLTF.

The V and J genes are TRBV29-1 and TRBJ1-4; no reliable D call. The V end was cut by 0 bases, the J end by 3 bases, with 5 bases between. Germline-derived CDR1 and CDR2 are SQVTM and ANQGSEA. This CDR3 is 13 amino acids long. CDR3 region: CSVEDPSNEKLFF. DNA for the CDR3: TGCAGCGTTGAAGATCCCTCTAATGAAAAACTGTTTTTT.

V is TRBV6-1 and J is TRBJ2-1; TRBD1 is a possible D gene (6 bases). The CDR3 length is 12 residues. The ends were cut back, 6 bases at V and 8 bases at J, with 11 bases in the middle. Germline V gene lookup returns CDR1 MNHNS and CDR2 SASEGT. Written as DNA, the CDR3 is TGTGCCAGCAGCCTGGCAGGGGATGAGCAGTTCTTC. Translated: CASSLAGDEQFF.

The genes are TRBV5-1 and TRBJ1-6, with D possibly matching TRBD1 (5 bases). Germline loops: CDR1 SGHRS, CDR2 YFSETQ. The CDR3 loop spans 15 amino acids. With 5 bases removed from V and 8 bases from J, the gap between germline ends came to 17 bases. The CDR3 region has the DNA TGCGCCAGCAGACCCGGAGGGGCGAGTGATTCACCCCTCCACTTT. Translated: CASRPGGASDSPLHF.

The genes are TRBV2 and TRBJ2-3, with 8 bases matching TRBD2. Germline-derived CDR1 and CDR2 are SNHLY and FYNNEI. V dropped 5 bases and J dropped 2; count of bases not matched to a gene: 15. The CDR3 spans 18 residues. This chain's CDR3 is CASSSSGRGPSDTDTQYF. The CDR3 DNA is TGTGCCAGCAGTTCCAGCGGGAGAGGTCCTAGTGACACAGATACGCAGTATTTT.

The chain uses TRBV6-1 and TRBJ1-5; maybe TRBD1 (5 bases). Per germline, CDR1 MNHNS and CDR2 SASEGT. V was clipped by 4 bases and J by 5 bases, with 9 bases between them. The CDR3 is 13 residues long. Here the CDR3 reads CASSGKGDQPQHF. In DNA form, the CDR3 reads TGTGCCAGCAGTGGAAAAGGGGATCAGCCCCAGCATTTT.

The genes are TRBV30 and TRBJ2-2; 7 nucleotides agree with TRBD1. Unmatched junction bases numbered 14, after V lost 0 bases and J lost 4 bases. There are 18 residues in the CDR3. CDR1 and CDR2 from the germline V gene are GTSNPN and SVGIG (reference sequence). The CDR3 bases are TGTGCCTGGAGTGTAAAATCTTTGGGCAGGGGGTTCACCGGGGAGCTGTTTTTT. Protein sequence: CAWSVKSLGRGFTGELFF.

The chain has TRBV18 and TRBJ2-1; 9 bases line up with TRBD2. V lost 3 bases to trimming and J lost 10 bases; unmatched junction nucleotides: 10. Germline loops: CDR1 KGHSH, CDR2 LQKENI. The CDR3 extends over 15 amino acids. The DNA of the CDR3 is TGTGCCAGCTCACCTCCCGGACTAGCGACCACGGAGCAGTTCTTC. This translates into CASSPPGLATTEQFF.

This clone was seen only a few times. The chain has TRBV18 and TRBJ1-4; D might be TRBD1 (5 bases). CDR3 size: 15 residues. Trimming removed 0 bases at V and 7 bases at J, with 12 bases between. Germline values: CDR1 KGHSH, CDR2 LQKENI. This CDR3 is CASSPPPNQGEKLFF. In DNA form, the CDR3 reads TGTGCCAGCTCACCACCCCCGAACCAGGGTGAAAAACTGTTTTTT.

CDR3 coding DNA: TGTGCCAGCAGCCACGGGGGTGGCTACGAGCAGTACTTC. Protein product: CASSHGGGYEQYF. The chain recombines TRBV16 with TRBJ2-5, with a tentative D call TRBD2 (6 bases). The J call is in doubt because the DNA end fits TRBJ2-7 better. This CDR3 is built from 13 residues. Looked up from germline, CDR1 is KGHSY and CDR2 is FQNENV.